These 2 T cell receptor beta chains were sequenced from one sample in a study of patients and donors after allogeneic stem cell transplantation. TCRdb recomputed calls from the RT-PCR reads with MiXCR, one row per CDR3 protein. In the table there are roughly 940,000 distinct CDR3 sequences, roughly 18% of which are singletons. The source material was blood, either unsorted or a sorted T cell fraction (not recorded which). Every receptor here comes from a human donor who was either an allogeneic HSCT recipient or a stem cell or donor lymphocyte infusion donor (not recorded which). It is not recorded whose cells these are; they may come from a transplant donor.

The chain uses TRBV11-3 and TRBJ2-5, with TRBD1 matching 8 bases. The V segment lost 5 bases and the J segment 5 bases; nucleotides outside the gene matches: 10. Per germline, CDR1 SGHNT and CDR2 YENEEA. The CDR3 contains 15 residues. CDR3 protein: CASSQGQGGGETQYF. In DNA, the CDR3 is TGTGCCAGCAGCCAAGGACAGGGAGGAGGGGAGACCCAGTACTTC.

A few counts support this clonotype. A read error may be the cause here, since a much bigger clone is one base away. This CDR3 is CASSFAVSYEQYF. The CDR3 DNA reads as TGTGCCAGCAGTTTCGCGGTCTCCTACGAGCAGTACTTC. This sequence joins TRBV27 and TRBJ2-7; no firm D call. Germline V gene data show CDR1 as MNHEY and CDR2 as SMNVEV (reference sequence). Trimming stripped 3 bases from V and 0 bases from J, with 6 bases between. The CDR3 loop spans 13 amino acids.